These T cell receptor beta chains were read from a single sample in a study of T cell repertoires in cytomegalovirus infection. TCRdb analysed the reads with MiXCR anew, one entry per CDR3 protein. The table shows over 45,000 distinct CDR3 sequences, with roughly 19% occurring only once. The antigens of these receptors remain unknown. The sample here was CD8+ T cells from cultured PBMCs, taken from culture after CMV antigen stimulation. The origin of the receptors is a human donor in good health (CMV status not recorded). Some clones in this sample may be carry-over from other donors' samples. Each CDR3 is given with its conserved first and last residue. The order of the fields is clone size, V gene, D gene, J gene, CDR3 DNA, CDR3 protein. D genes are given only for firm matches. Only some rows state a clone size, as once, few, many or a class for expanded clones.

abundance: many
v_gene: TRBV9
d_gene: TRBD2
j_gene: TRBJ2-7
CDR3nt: TGTGCCAGCAGCGTAGGTAGCGGGAGCCATTCCTACGAGCAGTACTTC
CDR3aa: CASSVGSGSHSYEQYF

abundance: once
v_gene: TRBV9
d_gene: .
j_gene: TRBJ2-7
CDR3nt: TGTGCCAGCGGGAGGGGGGTCTACGAGCAGTACTTC
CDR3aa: CASGRGVYEQYF

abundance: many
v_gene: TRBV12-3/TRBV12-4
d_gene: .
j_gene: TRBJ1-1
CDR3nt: TGTGCCAGCAGTTCTGACCTGAGGGGGATGAACACTGAAGCTTTCTTT
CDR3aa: CASSSDLRGMNTEAFF

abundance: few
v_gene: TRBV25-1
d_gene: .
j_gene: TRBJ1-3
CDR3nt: TGTGCCAGCAGTGAGGGTGGGCCTGGAAACACCATATATTTT
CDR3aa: CASSEGGPGNTIYF

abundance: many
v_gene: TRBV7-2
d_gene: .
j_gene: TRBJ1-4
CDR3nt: TGTGCCAGCAGCACCCGTAGGGGCCCGGGGGAAAAACTGTTTTTT
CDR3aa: CASSTRRGPGEKLFF

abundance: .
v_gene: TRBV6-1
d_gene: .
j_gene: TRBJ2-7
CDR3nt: TGTGCCAGCAGCTCACCTCATGGGGGAGACTACGAGCAGTACTTC
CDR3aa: CASSSPHGGDYEQYF

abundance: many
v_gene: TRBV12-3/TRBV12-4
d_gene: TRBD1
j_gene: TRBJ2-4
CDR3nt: TGTGCCAGCAGTCCTACAGGGGGCGGTGGCATTCAGTACTTC
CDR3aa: CASSPTGGGGIQYF

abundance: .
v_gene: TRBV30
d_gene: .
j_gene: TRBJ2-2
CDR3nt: TGTGCCTGGAGTGTACAACTGGGGCCTCTGACTCCCGGGGAGCTGTTTTTT
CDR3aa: CAWSVQLGPLTPGELFF

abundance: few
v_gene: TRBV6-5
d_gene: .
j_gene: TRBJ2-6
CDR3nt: TGTGCCAGCAGTTACCCTAAGGAGGGGGAGGGCTCTGGGGCCAACGTCCTGACTTTC
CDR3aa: CASSYPKEGEGSGANVLTF

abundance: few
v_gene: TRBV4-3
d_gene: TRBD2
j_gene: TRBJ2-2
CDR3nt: TGCGCCAGCAGCCAAGGGTTAAAGGCGGGAGAATCGGGGGAGCTGTTTTTT
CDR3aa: CASSQGLKAGESGELFF

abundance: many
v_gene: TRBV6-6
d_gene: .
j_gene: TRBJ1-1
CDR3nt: TGTGCCAGCAGTTACCCCCTACCCAGCGCTGAAGCTTTCTTT
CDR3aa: CASSYPLPSAEAFF

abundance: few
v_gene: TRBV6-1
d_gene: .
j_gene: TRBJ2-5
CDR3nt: TGTGCCAGCAGGGACCTGAAAGAGACCCAGTACTTC
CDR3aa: CASRDLKETQYF

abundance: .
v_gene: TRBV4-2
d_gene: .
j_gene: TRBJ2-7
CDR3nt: TGTGCCAGCAGCCCCAGGGCTTCTACCTACGAGCAGTACTTC
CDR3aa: CASSPRASTYEQYF

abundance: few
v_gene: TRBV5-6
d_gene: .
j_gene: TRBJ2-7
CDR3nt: TGTGCCAGCAGCTTGGTACACGAGAGGAACGAGCAGTACTTC
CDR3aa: CASSLVHERNEQYF

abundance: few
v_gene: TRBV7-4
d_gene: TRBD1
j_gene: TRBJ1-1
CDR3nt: TGTGCCAGCAGCTCAAAACAGGGGGCAACTGAAGCTTTCTTT
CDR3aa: CASSSKQGATEAFF

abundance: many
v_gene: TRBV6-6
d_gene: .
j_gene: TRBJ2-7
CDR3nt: TGTGCCAGCAGTTACGGGGTCTGGGGGGGCAATCGATTGGAGCAGTACTTC
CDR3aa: CASSYGVWGGNRLEQYF

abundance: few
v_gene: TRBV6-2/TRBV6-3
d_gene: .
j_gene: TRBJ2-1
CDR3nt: TGTGCCAGCACCATATCCCAGAACTCCTACAATGAGCAGTTCTTC
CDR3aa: CASTISQNSYNEQFF

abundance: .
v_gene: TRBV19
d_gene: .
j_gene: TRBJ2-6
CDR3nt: TGTGCCAGTAGTATGGACCCCGACTCTGGGGCCAACGTCCTGACTTTC
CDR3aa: CASSMDPDSGANVLTF

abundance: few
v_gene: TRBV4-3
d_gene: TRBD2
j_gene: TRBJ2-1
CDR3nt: TGCGCCAGCAGCCAAGAGCGGTCGCTAGCGGGAGATTCCAATGAGCAGTTCTTC
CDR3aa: CASSQERSLAGDSNEQFF

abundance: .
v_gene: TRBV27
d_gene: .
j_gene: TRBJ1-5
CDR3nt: TGTGCCAGCAGTTTGGGGGGGGCGCAGGAGCCCCAGCATTTT
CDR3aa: CASSLGGAQEPQHF

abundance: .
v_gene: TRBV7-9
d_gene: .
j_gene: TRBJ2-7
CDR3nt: TGTGCCAGCAGCTTAGGACAGACGGCGGGGGAGCAGTACTTC
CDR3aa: CASSLGQTAGEQYF

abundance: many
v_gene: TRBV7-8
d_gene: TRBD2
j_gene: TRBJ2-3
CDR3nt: TGTGCCAGCAGCTTAGCCTCTTGGACTAGCGGGACTAGCACAGATACGCAGTATTTT
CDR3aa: CASSLASWTSGTSTDTQYF

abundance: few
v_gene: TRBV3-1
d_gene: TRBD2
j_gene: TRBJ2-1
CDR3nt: TGTGCCAGCAGCCAAGAGGGACTAGCGTGGAATGAGCAGTTCTTC
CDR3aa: CASSQEGLAWNEQFF

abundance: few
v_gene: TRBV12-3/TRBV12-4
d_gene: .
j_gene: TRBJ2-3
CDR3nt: TGTGCCAGCAGTCCGGCACGGGGCAGGGGAACAGATACGCAGTATTTT
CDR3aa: CASSPARGRGTDTQYF

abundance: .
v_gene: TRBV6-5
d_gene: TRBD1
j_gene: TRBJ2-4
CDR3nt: TGTGCCAGCAGTCCGCACACAGGGGGCGCGGGGAACATTCAGTACTTC
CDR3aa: CASSPHTGGAGNIQYF

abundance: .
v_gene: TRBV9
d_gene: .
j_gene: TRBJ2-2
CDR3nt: TGTGCCAGCAGCCCCCGGGGAGGGGGCAACACCGGGGAGCTGTTTTTT
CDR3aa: CASSPRGGGNTGELFF

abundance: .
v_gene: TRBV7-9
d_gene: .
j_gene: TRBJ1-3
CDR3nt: TGTGCCAGCAGCTTACCTATTGTCCTGACAAACTCTGGAAACACCATATATTTT
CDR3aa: CASSLPIVLTNSGNTIYF

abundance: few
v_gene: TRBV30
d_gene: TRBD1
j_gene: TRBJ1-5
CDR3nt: TGTGCCTGGAGTGATGGCAGGGGGCAAGGTCAGCCCCAGCATTTT
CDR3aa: CAWSDGRGQGQPQHF

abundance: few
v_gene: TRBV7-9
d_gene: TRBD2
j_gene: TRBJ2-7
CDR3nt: TGTGCCAGCAGAACCGGGGGGGAGCAGTACTTC
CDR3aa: CASRTGGEQYF

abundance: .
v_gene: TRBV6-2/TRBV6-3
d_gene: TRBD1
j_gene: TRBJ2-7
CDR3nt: TGTGCCAGCAGTCCGACAGGGAATGAGCAGTACTTC
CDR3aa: CASSPTGNEQYF

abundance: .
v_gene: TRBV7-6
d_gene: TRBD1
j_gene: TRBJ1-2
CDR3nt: TGTGCCAGCAGCTTAGACAACAGGGGGTGCTTCTATGGCTACACCTTC
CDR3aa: CASSLDNRGCFYGYTF

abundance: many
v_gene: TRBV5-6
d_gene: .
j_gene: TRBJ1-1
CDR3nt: TGTGCCAGCAGCTTGGGGATCCGGAACACTGAAGCTTTCTTT
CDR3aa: CASSLGIRNTEAFF

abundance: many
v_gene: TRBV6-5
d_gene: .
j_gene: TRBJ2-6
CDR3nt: TGTGCCAGCAGTTTCGATCTACACTCTGGGGCCAACGTCCTGACTTTC
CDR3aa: CASSFDLHSGANVLTF

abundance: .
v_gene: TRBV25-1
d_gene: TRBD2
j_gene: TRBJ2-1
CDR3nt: TGTGCCAGCAGTGAACAAGCGGGAGGCACTGAGCAGATCTTC
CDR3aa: CASSEQAGGTEQIF

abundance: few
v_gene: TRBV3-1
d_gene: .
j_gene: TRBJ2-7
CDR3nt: TGTGCCAGCAGCCAAGGAAAAAATAGACTGACAGGAATCCCCTACGAGCAGTACTTC
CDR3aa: CASSQGKNRLTGIPYEQYF

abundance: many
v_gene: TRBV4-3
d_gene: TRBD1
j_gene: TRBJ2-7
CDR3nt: TGCGCCAGCAGCCAAGATATCGACAGGGGTGTGGTAAACGAGCAGTACTTC
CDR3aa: CASSQDIDRGVVNEQYF

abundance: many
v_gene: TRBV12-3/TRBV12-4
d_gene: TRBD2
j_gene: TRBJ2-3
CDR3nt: TGTGCCAGCAGTTTCTCGGGGGGTACGCAGTATTTT
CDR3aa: CASSFSGGTQYF

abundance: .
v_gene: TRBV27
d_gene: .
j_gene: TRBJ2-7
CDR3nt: TGTGCCAGCAGTTTAAGCGTCACCTACGAGCAGTACTTC
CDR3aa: CASSLSVTYEQYF

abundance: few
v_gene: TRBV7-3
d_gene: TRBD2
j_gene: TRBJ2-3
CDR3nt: TGTGCCAGCAGCTTAGCGGGGGGTTATTGGTATACGCAGTATTTT
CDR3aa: CASSLAGGYWYTQYF

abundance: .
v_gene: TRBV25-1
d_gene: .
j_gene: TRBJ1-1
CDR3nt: TGTGCCAGCAGTGGACCCACACGGAACACTGAAGCTTTCTTT
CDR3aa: CASSGPTRNTEAFF

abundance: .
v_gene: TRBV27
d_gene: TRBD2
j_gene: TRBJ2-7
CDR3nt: TGTGCCAGCAGTGTATCGTTAGCGGGGACCCCCTACGAGCAGTACTTC
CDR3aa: CASSVSLAGTPYEQYF

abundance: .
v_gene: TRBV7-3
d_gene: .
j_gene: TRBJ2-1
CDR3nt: TGTGCCAGCAGCTTAGACGTTAGCATCTACAATGAGCAGTTCTTC
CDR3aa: CASSLDVSIYNEQFF

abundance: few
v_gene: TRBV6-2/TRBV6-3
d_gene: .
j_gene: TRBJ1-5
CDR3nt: TGTGCCAGCAGACCCCAGGGAAGTCAGCCCCAGCATTTT
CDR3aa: CASRPQGSQPQHF

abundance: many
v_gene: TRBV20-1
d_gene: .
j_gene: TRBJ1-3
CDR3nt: TGCAGTGCTTCGGACCGGAACTCTGGAAACACCATATATTTT
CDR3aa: CSASDRNSGNTIYF

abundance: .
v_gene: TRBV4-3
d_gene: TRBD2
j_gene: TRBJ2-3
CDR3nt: TGCGCCAGCAGCCAACTAGCGGGAGGGAGGTCAGATACGCAGTATTTT
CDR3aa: CASSQLAGGRSDTQYF

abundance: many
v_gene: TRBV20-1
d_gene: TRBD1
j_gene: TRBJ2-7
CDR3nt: TGCAGTGCTATGGACAGGTCCTACGAGCAGTACTTC
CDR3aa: CSAMDRSYEQYF

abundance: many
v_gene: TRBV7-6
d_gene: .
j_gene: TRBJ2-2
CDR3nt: TGTGCCAGCAGCCCGACAAACACCGGGGAGCTGTTTTTT
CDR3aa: CASSPTNTGELFF

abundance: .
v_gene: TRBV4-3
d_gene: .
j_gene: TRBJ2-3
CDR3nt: TGCGCCAGCAGCCAAGATCTTTGGGGGGCAGATACGCAGTATTTT
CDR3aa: CASSQDLWGADTQYF

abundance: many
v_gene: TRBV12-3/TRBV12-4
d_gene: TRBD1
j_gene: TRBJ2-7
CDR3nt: TGTGCCAGCAGACTAACAGGGGGCTTAAACGAGCAGTACTTC
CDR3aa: CASRLTGGLNEQYF

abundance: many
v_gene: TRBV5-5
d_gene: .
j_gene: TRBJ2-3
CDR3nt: TGTGCCAGCAGCGTGGAAGACAGGTTGGGGACAGATACGCAGTATTTT
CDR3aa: CASSVEDRLGTDTQYF

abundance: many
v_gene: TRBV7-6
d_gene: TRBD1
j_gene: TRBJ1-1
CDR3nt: TGTGCCAGCAGCTTTACCACAGGGGGTAAGAGCACTGAAGCTTTCTTT
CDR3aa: CASSFTTGGKSTEAFF